This TCR beta chain was identified during a study of T cell repertoires in aging, cancer and after chemotherapy. Study-wide background: Donor ages fell into six groups from 30 or younger up to 70 or older.

Trimming removed 6 bases from V and 7 bases from J, with 10 bases in between. CDR1 and CDR2 (germline): MNHEY, SVGAGI. The CDR3 runs 13 residues. Multiplex touch-down PCR with TRB-A/B primers amplified rearranged V-D-J TRB sequences. Each CDR3 protein gets one entry after TCRdb re-called the multiplex PCR reads with MiXCR. The profile shows 10,000 to 15,000 distinct CDR3 sequences, 21% of them singletons. By sample fraction, this clonotype is medium-sized. Amplification of TCR beta used genomic DNA extracted from peripheral blood. This TCR came from a human donor in good health. The specimen was blood. This chain links TRBV6-5 with TRBJ1-6; D remains ambiguous. CDR3 coding DNA: TGTGCCAGCAGCCCACCTCACAATTCACCCCTCCACTTT. This sequence encodes CASSPPHNSPLHF.